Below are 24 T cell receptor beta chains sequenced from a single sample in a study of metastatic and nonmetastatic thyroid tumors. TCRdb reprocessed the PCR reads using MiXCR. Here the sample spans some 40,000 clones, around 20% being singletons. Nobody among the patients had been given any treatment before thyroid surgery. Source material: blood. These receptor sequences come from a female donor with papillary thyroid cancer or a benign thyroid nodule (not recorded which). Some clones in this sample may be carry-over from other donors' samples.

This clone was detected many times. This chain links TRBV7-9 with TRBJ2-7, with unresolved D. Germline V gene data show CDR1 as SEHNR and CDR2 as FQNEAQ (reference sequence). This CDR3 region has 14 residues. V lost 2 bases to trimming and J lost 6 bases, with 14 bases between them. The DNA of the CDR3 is TGTGCCAGCAGCTTACTGACAACCTCCGGCGAGCAGTACTTC. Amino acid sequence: CASSLLTTSGEQYF. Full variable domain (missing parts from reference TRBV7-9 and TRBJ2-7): DTGVSQNPRHKITKRGQNVTFRCDPISEHNRLYWYRQTLGQGPEFLTYFQNEAQLEKSRLLSDRFSAERPKGSFSTLEIQRTEQGDSAMYLCASSLLTTSGEQYFGPGTRLTVT.

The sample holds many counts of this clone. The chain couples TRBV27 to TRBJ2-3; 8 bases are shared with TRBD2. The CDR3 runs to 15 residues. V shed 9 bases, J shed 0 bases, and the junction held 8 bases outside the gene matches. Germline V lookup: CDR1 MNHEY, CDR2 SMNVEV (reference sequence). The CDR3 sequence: CASKIAGPSTDTQYF. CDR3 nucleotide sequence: TGTGCCAGTAAAATAGCGGGACCTAGCACAGATACGCAGTATTTT.

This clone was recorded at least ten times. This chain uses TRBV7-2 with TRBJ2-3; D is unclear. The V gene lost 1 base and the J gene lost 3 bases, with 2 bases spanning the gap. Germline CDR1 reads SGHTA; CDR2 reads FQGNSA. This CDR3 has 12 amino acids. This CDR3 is CASSLDTDTQYF. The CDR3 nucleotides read TGTGCCAGCAGCTTAGATACAGATACGCAGTATTTT.

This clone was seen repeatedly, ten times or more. For the CDR3, the DNA is TGTGCCAGCAGCCAAGCGGGAGTAGAGACCCAGTACTTC. It encodes CASSQAGVETQYF. This chain uses TRBV14 with TRBJ2-5, with D perhaps TRBD2 (6 bases). CDR1 SGHDN and CDR2 FVKESK come from the germline V gene. This CDR3 region has 13 residues. V was pared by 1 base and J by 4 bases, with 7 bases between. Filled out from reference TRBV14 and TRBJ2-5, the complete variable domain reads EAGVTQFPSHSVIEKGQTVTLRCDPISGHDNLYWYRRVMGKEIKFLLHFVKESKQDESGMPNNRFLAERTGGTYSTLKVQPAELEDSGVYFCASSQAGVETQYFGPGTRLLVL.

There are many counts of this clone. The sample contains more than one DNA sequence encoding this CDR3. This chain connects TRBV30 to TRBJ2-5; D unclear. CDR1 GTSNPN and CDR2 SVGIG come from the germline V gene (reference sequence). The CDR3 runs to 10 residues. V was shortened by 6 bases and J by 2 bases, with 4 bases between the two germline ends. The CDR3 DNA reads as TGTGCCTGTCAACAAGAGACCCAGTACTTC. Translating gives CACQQETQYF.

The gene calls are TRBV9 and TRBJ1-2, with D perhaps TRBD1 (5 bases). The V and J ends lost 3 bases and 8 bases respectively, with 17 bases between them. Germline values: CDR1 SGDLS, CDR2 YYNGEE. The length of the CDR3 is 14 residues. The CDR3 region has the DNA TGTGCCAGCAGCGGCACCGGGGGGAGGCGAGGCTACACCTTC. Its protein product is CASSGTGGRRGYTF.

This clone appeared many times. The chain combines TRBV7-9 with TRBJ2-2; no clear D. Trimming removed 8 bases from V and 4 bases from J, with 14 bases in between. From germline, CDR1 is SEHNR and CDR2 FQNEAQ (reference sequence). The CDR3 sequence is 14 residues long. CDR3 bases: TGTGCCAGCGACCCGCCCTGGGGCACCGGGGAGCTGTTTTTT. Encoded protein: CASDPPWGTGELFF.

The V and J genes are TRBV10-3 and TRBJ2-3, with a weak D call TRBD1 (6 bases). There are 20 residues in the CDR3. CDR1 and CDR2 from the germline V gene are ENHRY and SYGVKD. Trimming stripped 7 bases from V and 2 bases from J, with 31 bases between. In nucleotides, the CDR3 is TGTGCCATCAACGTAACTCCTCCCGACAGGTGTAAGGGATACACAGATACGCAGTATTTT. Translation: CAINVTPPDRCKGYTDTQYF.

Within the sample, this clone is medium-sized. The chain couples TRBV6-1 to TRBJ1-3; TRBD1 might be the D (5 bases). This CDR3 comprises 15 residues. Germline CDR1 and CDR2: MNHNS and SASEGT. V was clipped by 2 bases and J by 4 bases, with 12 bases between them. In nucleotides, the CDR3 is TGTGCCAGCAGTGAACAGGGAAAGGCCGGAAACACCATATATTTT. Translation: CASSEQGKAGNTIYF.

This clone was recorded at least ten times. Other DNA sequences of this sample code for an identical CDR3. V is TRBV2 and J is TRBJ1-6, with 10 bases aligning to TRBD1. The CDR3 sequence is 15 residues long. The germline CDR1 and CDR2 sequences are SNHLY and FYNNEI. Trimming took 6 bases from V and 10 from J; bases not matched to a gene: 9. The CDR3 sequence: CASSRDRGLDSPLHF. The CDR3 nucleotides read TGTGCCAGCAGCAGAGACAGGGGGCTGGACTCACCCCTCCACTTT. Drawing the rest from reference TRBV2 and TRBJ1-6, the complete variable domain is EPEVTQTPSHQVTQMGQEVILRCVPISNHLYFYWYRQILGQKVEFLVSFYNNEISEKSEIFDDQFSVERPDGSNFTLKIRSTKLEDSAMYFCASSRDRGLDSPLHFGNGTRLTVT.

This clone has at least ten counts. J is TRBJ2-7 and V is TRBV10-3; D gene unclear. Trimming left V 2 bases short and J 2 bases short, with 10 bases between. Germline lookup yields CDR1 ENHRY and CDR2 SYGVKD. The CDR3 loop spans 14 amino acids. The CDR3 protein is CAISEGFRTYEQYF. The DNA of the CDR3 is TGTGCCATCAGTGAGGGGTTTAGGACCTACGAGCAGTACTTC.

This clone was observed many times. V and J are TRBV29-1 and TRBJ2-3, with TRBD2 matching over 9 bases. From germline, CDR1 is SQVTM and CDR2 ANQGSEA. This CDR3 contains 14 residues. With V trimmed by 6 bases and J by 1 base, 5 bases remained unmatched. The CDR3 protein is CSVPRLAGTDTQYF. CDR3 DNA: TGCAGCGTCCCCCGACTAGCGGGCACAGATACGCAGTATTTT.

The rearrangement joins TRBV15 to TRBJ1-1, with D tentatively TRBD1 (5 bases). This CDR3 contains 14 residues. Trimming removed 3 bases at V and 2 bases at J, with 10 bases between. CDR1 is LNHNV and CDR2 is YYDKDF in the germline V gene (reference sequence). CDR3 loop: CATSSSQGNTEAFF. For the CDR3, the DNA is TGTGCCACCAGCAGTTCCCAGGGAAACACTGAAGCTTTCTTT.

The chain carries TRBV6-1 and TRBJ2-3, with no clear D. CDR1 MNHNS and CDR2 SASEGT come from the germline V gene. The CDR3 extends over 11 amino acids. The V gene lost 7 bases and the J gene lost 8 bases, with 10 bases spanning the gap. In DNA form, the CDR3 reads TGTGCCAGCACTCTAGGACGTACGCAGTATTTT. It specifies CASTLGRTQYF.

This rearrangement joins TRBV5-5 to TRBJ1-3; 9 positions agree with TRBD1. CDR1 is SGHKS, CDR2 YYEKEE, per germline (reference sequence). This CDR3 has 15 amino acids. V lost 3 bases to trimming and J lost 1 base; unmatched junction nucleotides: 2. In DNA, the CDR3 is TGTGCCAGCAGCTCGACAGGGGGATCTGGAAACACCATATATTTT. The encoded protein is CASSSTGGSGNTIYF.

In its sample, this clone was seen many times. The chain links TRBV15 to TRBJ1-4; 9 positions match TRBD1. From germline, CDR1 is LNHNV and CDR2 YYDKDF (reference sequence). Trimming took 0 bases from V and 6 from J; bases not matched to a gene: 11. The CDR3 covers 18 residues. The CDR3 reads CATSRDSATGGFDEKLFF. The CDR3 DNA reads TGTGCCACCAGCAGAGATTCGGCGACAGGGGGGTTTGATGAAAAACTGTTTTTT.

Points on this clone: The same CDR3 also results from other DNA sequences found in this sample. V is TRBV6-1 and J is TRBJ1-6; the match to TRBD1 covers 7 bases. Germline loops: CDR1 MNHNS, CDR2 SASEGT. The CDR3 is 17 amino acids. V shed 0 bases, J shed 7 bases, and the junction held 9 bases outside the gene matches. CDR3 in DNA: TGTGCCAGCAGTGAAGCGCTTCCGGGACAGATAAATTCACCCCTCCACTTT. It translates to CASSEALPGQINSPLHF.

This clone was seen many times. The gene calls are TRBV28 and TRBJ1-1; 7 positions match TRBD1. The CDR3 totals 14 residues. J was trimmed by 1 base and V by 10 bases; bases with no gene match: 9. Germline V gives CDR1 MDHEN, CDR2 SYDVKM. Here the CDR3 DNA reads TGTGCCACCAGAGGGGGCGCGGGGAACACTGAAGCTTTCTTT. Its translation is CATRGGAGNTEAFF.

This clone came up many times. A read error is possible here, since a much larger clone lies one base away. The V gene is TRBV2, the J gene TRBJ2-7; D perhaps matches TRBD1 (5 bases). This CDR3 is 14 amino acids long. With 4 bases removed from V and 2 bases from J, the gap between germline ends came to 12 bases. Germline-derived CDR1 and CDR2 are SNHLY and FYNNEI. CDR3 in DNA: TGTGCCAGCAGTGGAAGCAGACAGACCTACGAGCAGTACTTC. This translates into CASSGSRQTYEQYF.

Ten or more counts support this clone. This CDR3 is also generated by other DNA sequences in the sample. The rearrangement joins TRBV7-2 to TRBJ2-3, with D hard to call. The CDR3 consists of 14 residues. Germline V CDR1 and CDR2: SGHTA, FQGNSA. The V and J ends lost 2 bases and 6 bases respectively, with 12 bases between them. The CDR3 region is CASSLNGRADTQYF. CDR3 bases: TGTGCCAGCAGCTTAAACGGAAGAGCGGATACGCAGTATTTT.

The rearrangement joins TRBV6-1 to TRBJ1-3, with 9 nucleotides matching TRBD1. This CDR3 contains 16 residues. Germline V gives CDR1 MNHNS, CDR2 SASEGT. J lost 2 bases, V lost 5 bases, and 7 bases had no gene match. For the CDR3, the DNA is TGTGCCAGCAGTAGGGACAGGGCAGGAACTGGAAACACCATATATTTT. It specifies CASSRDRAGTGNTIYF.

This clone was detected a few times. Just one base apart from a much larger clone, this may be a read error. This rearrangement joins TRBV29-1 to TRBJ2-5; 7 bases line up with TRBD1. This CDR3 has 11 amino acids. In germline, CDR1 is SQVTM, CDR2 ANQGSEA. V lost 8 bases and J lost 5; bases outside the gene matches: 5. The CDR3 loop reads CSSDRVETQYF. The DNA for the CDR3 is TGCAGCTCCGACAGGGTGGAGACCCAGTACTTC.

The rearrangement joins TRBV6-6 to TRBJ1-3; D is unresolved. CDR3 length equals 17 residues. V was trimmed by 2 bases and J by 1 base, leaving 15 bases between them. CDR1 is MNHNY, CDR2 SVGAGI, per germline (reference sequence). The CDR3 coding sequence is TGTGCCAGCAGTTACGGAAGGCCCAGCAGGTCTGGAAACACCATATATTTT. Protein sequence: CASSYGRPSRSGNTIYF.

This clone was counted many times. The CDR3 protein is CASHPGRGWESYNEQFF. The CDR3 nucleotides read TGTGCCAGCCATCCGGGCAGGGGATGGGAGTCCTACAATGAGCAGTTCTTC. This rearrangement joins TRBV25-1 to TRBJ2-1, with TRBD1 as a possible D gene (6 bases). There are 17 residues in the CDR3. The V gene lost 8 bases and the J gene lost 1 base, with 21 bases spanning the gap. Germline V gives CDR1 MGHDK, CDR2 SYGVNS.